The 14 T cell receptor beta chains reported below all come from one sample, sequenced in a study of cytomegalovirus exposure and HLA in healthy donors. 13 Jbeta primers and 60 Vbeta primers were used for the PCR. The method was immunoSEQ multiplex PCR; TCRdb's version includes in-frame clones alone and lacks a portion of them. The sample has roughly 170,000 clones, 65% to 75% seen once. Source material: PBMCs. The receptor source for this set is a girl aged 10 to 17 in good health and CMV-seronegative.

The J gene is TRBJ1-2, the V gene TRBV5-4; 11 bases fit TRBD1. The CDR3 is made up of 14 amino acids. Per germline, CDR1 SGHNT and CDR2 YYREEE (reference sequence). V dropped 4 bases and J dropped 6; count of bases not matched to a gene: 5. Here the CDR3 reads CASSPGTGGDGYTF. In nucleotides, the CDR3 is TGTGCCAGCAGCCCCGGGACAGGGGGTGATGGCTACACCTTC.

The V and J genes are TRBV13 and TRBJ2-7, with 9 bases matching TRBD1. This CDR3 has 15 residues. From germline, CDR1 is PRHDT and CDR2 FYEKMQ (reference sequence). V lost 4 bases and J lost 3; bases outside the gene matches: 7. CDR3 residues: CASSSRPGQGYEQYF. The CDR3 DNA follows: TGTGCCAGCAGCTCCCGGCCGGGACAGGGCTACGAGCAGTACTTC.

The V gene is TRBV6-6, the J gene TRBJ1-1; no firm D call. Germline V lookup: CDR1 MNHNY, CDR2 SVGAGI (reference sequence). Deletions cut 6 bases from V and 5 bases from J, with 16 bases between. The CDR3 is 14 amino acids. The CDR3 protein is CASRARVSWTEAFF. The CDR3 nucleotides read TGTGCCAGCAGGGCCCGGGTTTCGTGGACTGAAGCTTTCTTT.

CDR3 in amino acids: CATYGRVEKLFF. In DNA form, the CDR3 reads TGTGCCACCTACGGCAGGGTTGAAAAACTGTTTTTT. The chain uses TRBV2 and TRBJ1-4; TRBD1 is a possible D gene (5 bases). V dropped 10 bases and J dropped 7 bases, with 13 bases sitting between them. The CDR3 totals 12 residues. From germline, CDR1 is SNHLY and CDR2 FYNNEI.

The chain employs TRBV14 and TRBJ1-5; D is unclear. The CDR3 extends over 12 amino acids. The germline V and J ends were trimmed by 0 bases and 9 bases, with 6 bases remaining between them. Per the germline V gene, CDR1 is SGHDN and CDR2 is FVKESK. The CDR3 DNA is TGTGCCAGCAGCCAAGATCCGGGGCCCCAGCATTTT. Encoded protein: CASSQDPGPQHF.

The gene calls are TRBV7-2 and TRBJ2-5; D is undetermined. This CDR3 contains 13 residues. From germline, CDR1 is SGHTA and CDR2 FQGNSA. Trimming left V 1 base short and J 3 bases short, with 6 bases between. The CDR3 coding sequence is TGTGCCAGCAGCTTAGTTCGGGAAGAGACCCAGTACTTC. Its translation: CASSLVREETQYF.

This sequence joins TRBV9 and TRBJ2-5, with a weak D call TRBD1 (5 bases). The CDR3 length is 15 residues. The ends were cut back, 3 bases at V and 3 bases at J, with 15 bases in the middle. Germline lookup yields CDR1 SGDLS and CDR2 YYNGEE. CDR3 nucleotide sequence: TGTGCCAGCAGCGAGTCTCGGACACAAAAAGAGACCCAGTACTTC. Encoded protein: CASSESRTQKETQYF.

V is TRBV15 and J is TRBJ2-5; 7 nucleotides align to TRBD2. Germline V lookup: CDR1 LNHNV, CDR2 YYDKDF (reference sequence). V lost 1 base to trimming and J lost 0 bases; unmatched junction nucleotides: 8. The length of the CDR3 is 17 residues. The CDR3 DNA reads TGTGCCACCAGCAGAGCTTTGGGGGGGAATAACCAAGAGACCCAGTACTTC. It codes for CATSRALGGNNQETQYF.

In its sample, this clone was seen a few times. The gene calls are TRBV7-8 and TRBJ1-6; TRBD1 matches 7 bases. V gave up 6 bases and J gave up 7 bases; unmatched junction bases: 9. This CDR3 has 15 residues. Germline V gene data show CDR1 as SGHVS and CDR2 as FQNEAQ. CDR3 region: CASSPRQGQNSPLHF. CDR3 nucleotide sequence: TGTGCCAGCAGTCCACGACAGGGTCAAAATTCACCCCTCCACTTT. Combining the CDR3 with reference TRBV7-8 and TRBJ1-6 gives the whole variable domain GAGVSQSPRYKVAKRGQDVALRCDPISGHVSLFWYQQALGQGPEFLTYFQNEAQLDKSGLPSDRFFAERPEGSVSTLKIQRTQQEDSAVYLCASSPRQGQNSPLHFGNGTRLTVT.

The chain employs TRBV2 and TRBJ1-5; perhaps TRBD1 as D (5 bases). The germline CDR1 and CDR2 sequences are SNHLY and FYNNEI. Trimming removed 0 bases from V and 6 bases from J, with 12 bases in between. The CDR3 is 15 amino acids. The DNA for the CDR3 is TGTGCCAGCAGTGAAGCAGCAGGGATGCGTCAGCCCCAGCATTTT. This codes for CASSEAAGMRQPQHF.

The gene calls are TRBV30 and TRBJ2-5; maybe TRBD1 (5 bases). Trimming removed 3 bases at V and 1 base at J, with 12 bases between. The V gene's germline CDR1 is GTSNPN and CDR2 SVGIG (reference sequence). This CDR3 comprises 14 residues. CDR3 DNA: TGTGCCTGGAGGGGCGCAGGGCCCCAAGAGACCCAGTACTTC. Residues: CAWRGAGPQETQYF.

This chain connects TRBV11-3 to TRBJ2-7; D uncertain. CDR3 size: 13 residues. The germline CDR1 and CDR2 sequences are SGHNT and YENEEA. V lost 5 bases and J lost 5, with 13 bases in between. DNA of the CDR3: TGTGCCAGCAGCCCCCACGGCGGTGACGAGCAGTACTTC. Translating it yields CASSPHGGDEQYF.

The chain combines TRBV4-1 with TRBJ1-3; no reliable D call. Germline V gene sequence: CDR1 MGHRA, CDR2 YSYEKL. Trimming pared 1 base from V and 0 bases from J, leaving 4 bases between. The CDR3 is 14 residues long. CDR3 amino acids: CASSQVSSGNTIYF. The CDR3 DNA reads TGCGCCAGCAGCCAAGTTAGCTCTGGAAACACCATATATTTT.

The chain joins TRBV11-2 to TRBJ1-2; no firm D call. Germline V gives CDR1 SGHAT, CDR2 FQNNGV. The CDR3 contains 14 residues. V was pared by 7 bases and J by 10 bases, with 22 bases between. The CDR3 loop is CASTLDRGGLHYTF. The CDR3 nucleotides read TGTGCCAGCACCTTGGACCGCGGAGGTTTGCACTACACCTTC.